Presented here are 24 T cell receptor beta chains from one specimen sequenced in a study of early T cells in non-severe SARS-CoV-2 infection. Each CDR3 protein gets one entry after TCRdb re-called the 5' RACE reads with MiXCR. There are 60,000 to 75,000 distinct CDR3 sequences in the sample; roughly 11% occur only once, and roughly 5.7% lies in the top ten. The sample here was whole blood, taken at baseline. These TCRs come from an adult who was a healthcare worker with PCR-confirmed SARS-CoV-2 infection or an uninfected control (not recorded which).

This clonotype was observed at least ten times. The V and J genes are TRBV2 and TRBJ2-1; TRBD2 might be the D (6 bases). The CDR3 totals 13 residues. Germline V gene data show CDR1 as SNHLY and CDR2 as FYNNEI. V was cut by 4 bases and J by 7 bases, with 11 bases left in between. The chain's CDR3 is CASSVSGRNEQFF. DNA for the CDR3: TGTGCCAGCAGTGTGTCAGGGAGGAATGAGCAGTTCTTC.

This clonotype was counted a few times. The genes are TRBV7-6 and TRBJ2-2; 9 nucleotides agree with TRBD1. Germline V gives CDR1 SGHVS, CDR2 FNYEAQ. With V trimmed by 5 bases and J by 5 bases, 9 bases remained unmatched. The CDR3 runs to 16 residues. CDR3 coding DNA: TGTGCCAGCAGCCTCCCCCGGACAGGGGTGACCGGGGAGCTGTTTTTT. Translation: CASSLPRTGVTGELFF.

On this clonotype itself: Since the CDR3 does not end with the conserved phenylalanine or tryptophan, this likely comes from a read error. The V gene is TRBV10-3, the J gene TRBJ2-1, with 10 bases fitting TRBD2. J was trimmed by 5 bases and V by 0 bases; bases with no gene match: 4. CDR1 and CDR2 from the germline V gene are ENHRY and SYGVKD. This CDR3 comprises 16 residues. For the CDR3, the DNA is TGTGCCATCAGTGAGTCCCAACTAGCGGGGAACAATGAGCAGTTCATC. Amino acid sequence: CAISESQLAGNNEQFI.

This clonotype turned up a few times. V gene TRBV19 combines with J gene TRBJ2-3; D gene unclear. Germline V gene lookup returns CDR1 LNHDA and CDR2 SQIVND (reference sequence). Trimming removed 7 bases at V and 1 base at J, with 12 bases between. CDR3 length: 14 residues. CDR3 in DNA: TGTGCCAGTAAGGGAACGACCGGCACAGATACGCAGTATTTT. This codes for CASKGTTGTDTQYF.

Note on this clonotype: One end of the junction is discordant with germline, which a read error may explain. This rearrangement joins TRBV15 to TRBJ2-3; D is unclear. This CDR3 has 14 residues. Germline CDR1 reads LNHNV; CDR2 reads YYDKDF (reference sequence). The CDR3 sequence: CATSGDRARNTQYF. The CDR3 DNA reads as TGTGCCACCAGCGGAGATAGGGCTCGCAATACGCAGTATTTT.

This rearrangement joins TRBV19 to TRBJ1-4; D perhaps matches TRBD1 (5 bases). This CDR3 has 15 amino acids. V lost 7 bases and J lost 8, with 20 bases in between. CDR1 and CDR2 from the germline V gene are LNHDA and SQIVND (reference sequence). This chain's CDR3 is CASIDRGAIGEKLFF. CDR3 nucleotide sequence: TGTGCCAGTATCGACCGTGGGGCAATAGGAGAAAAACTGTTTTTT.

This clonotype was found many times. The J gene is TRBJ1-1, the V gene TRBV5-5; D perhaps matches TRBD1 (6 bases). This CDR3 comprises 16 residues. Germline V gene sequence: CDR1 SGHKS, CDR2 YYEKEE (reference sequence). V gave up 1 base and J gave up 4 bases, with 17 bases separating them. Here the CDR3 reads CASSLIAGRGGTEAFF. Here the CDR3 DNA reads TGTGCCAGCAGCTTGATTGCTGGCAGGGGTGGCACTGAAGCTTTCTTT.

This clonotype came up a few times. The chain has TRBV10-3 and TRBJ1-5, with 7 bases aligning to TRBD1. Germline CDR1 reads ENHRY; CDR2 reads SYGVKD. This CDR3 spans 14 amino acids. The V gene end was trimmed by 3 bases and the J gene end by 2 bases; junction bases not matched to a gene: 1. CDR3 protein: CAISEGQGNQPQHF. For the CDR3, the DNA is TGTGCCATCAGTGAAGGACAGGGCAATCAGCCCCAGCATTTT.

This clonotype was seen many times. The chain combines TRBV5-1 with TRBJ2-3, with TRBD1 as a possible D gene (6 bases). Per the germline V gene, CDR1 is SGHRS and CDR2 is YFSETQ. The CDR3 spans 14 residues. V was shortened by 2 bases and J by 6 bases, with 13 bases between the two germline ends. The CDR3 region is CASSFNTGRDTQYF. As DNA, the CDR3 is TGCGCCAGCAGCTTCAATACAGGGCGTGATACGCAGTATTTT.

At least ten counts were recorded for this clonotype. The CDR3 nucleotides read TGTGCCAGCAGTCAGACAAGTAATAGCAATCAGCCCCAGCATTTT. Amino acids: CASSQTSNSNQPQHF. The chain uses TRBV12-3 or TRBV12-4 and TRBJ1-5; D call uncertain. The CDR3 is 15 amino acids. V dropped 5 bases and J dropped 0 bases, with 11 bases sitting between them.

There are a few counts of this clonotype. This rearrangement joins TRBV5-1 to TRBJ2-2; 8 bases align to TRBD1. This CDR3 is built from 15 residues. Germline CDR1 reads SGHRS; CDR2 reads YFSETQ. The ends lost 4 bases at V and 6 bases at J; junction bases unmatched: 8. The CDR3 DNA reads TGCGCCAGCAGCCAGTTACAGGGGGATCCCGGGGAGCTGTTTTTT. It codes for CASSQLQGDPGELFF.

This clonotype turned up a few times. This chain links TRBV18 with TRBJ2-1; 11 positions match TRBD2. Germline lookup yields CDR1 KGHSH and CDR2 LQKENI. There are 16 residues in the CDR3. Losses at the gene ends were 4 bases for V and 4 bases for J; bases not matched to a gene: 6. CDR3 sequence (DNA): TGTGCCAGCTCACAATCCGGGACTAGCGGTTACAATGAGCAGTTCTTC. Protein sequence: CASSQSGTSGYNEQFF.

There are many counts of this clonotype. The chain carries TRBV30 and TRBJ2-3, with 7 nucleotides matching TRBD2. This CDR3 is 14 amino acids long. CDR1 and CDR2 from the germline V gene are GTSNPN and SVGIG (reference sequence). V shed 5 bases and J 1 base; nucleotides not matched to a gene: 6. The CDR3 reads CAWAVAGGTDTQYF. The CDR3 DNA sequence: TGTGCCTGGGCGGTAGCGGGTGGCACAGATACGCAGTATTTT.

The genes are TRBV18 and TRBJ2-7; 9 bases fit TRBD1. V gave up 5 bases and J gave up 2 bases; unmatched junction bases: 7. The CDR3 contains 15 residues. Germline CDR1 is KGHSH and CDR2 is LQKENI. CDR3 nucleotide sequence: TGTGCCAGCTCATTTGGGACAGGGAGCACCTACGAGCAGTACTTC. Translated, it gives CASSFGTGSTYEQYF.

The gene calls are TRBV11-3 and TRBJ2-2; D uncertain. Between the trimmed V and J ends, which lost 1 base and 8 bases, there was a span of 11 bases. This CDR3 is 14 amino acids long. Germline V gene data show CDR1 as SGHNT and CDR2 as YENEEA. The CDR3 reads CASSLGLPPGELFF. The CDR3 bases are TGTGCCAGCAGCTTAGGGCTTCCACCGGGGGAGCTGTTTTTT.

V is TRBV21-1 and J is TRBJ1-2. TRBV21-1 is listed as a pseudogene. The CDR3 contains 14 residues. The CDR3 loop is CASSHFGPYYGYTF. The DNA for the CDR3 is TGTGCCAGCAGCCACTTTGGGCCGTACTATGGCTACACCTTC.

The chain has TRBV20-1 and TRBJ2-7; D remains ambiguous. CDR1 is DFQATT and CDR2 is SNEGSKA in the germline V gene (reference sequence). The CDR3 has 13 amino acids. Between the trimmed V and J ends, which lost 1 base and 2 bases, there was a span of 9 bases. The CDR3: CSARGLAPYEQYF. The CDR3 DNA sequence: TGCAGTGCTAGAGGGCTCGCCCCCTACGAGCAGTACTTC.

This chain joins TRBV7-2 and TRBJ2-3; 13 bases line up with TRBD2. Trimming took 5 bases from V and 4 from J; bases not matched to a gene: 9. CDR1 and CDR2 from the germline V gene are SGHTA and FQGNSA. The CDR3 totals 17 residues. The CDR3 loop reads CASSPQTSGRIADTQYF. The CDR3 nucleotides are TGTGCCAGCAGCCCGCAGACTAGCGGGAGGATAGCAGATACGCAGTATTTT.

This chain connects TRBV7-9 to TRBJ2-4; no clear D gene. CDR3 length: 17 amino acids. V was cut by 5 bases and J by 3 bases, with 20 bases left in between. Germline V CDR1 and CDR2: SEHNR, FQNEAQ (reference sequence). The CDR3 coding sequence is TGTGCCAGCAGCCCTCACCCCTGGGCCTCCGACAAAAACATTCAGTACTTC. This sequence encodes CASSPHPWASDKNIQYF.

This clonotype was seen a few times. This rearrangement joins TRBV27 to TRBJ2-2; D remains unclear. The V gene's germline CDR1 is MNHEY and CDR2 SMNVEV (reference sequence). CDR3 size: 14 residues. The V and J ends lost 7 bases and 2 bases respectively, with 11 bases between them. CDR3 sequence: CASTFGLNTGELFF. The CDR3 DNA is TGTGCCAGCACCTTCGGCTTAAACACCGGGGAGCTGTTTTTT.

This clonotype was seen ten or more times. J is TRBJ2-7 and V is TRBV2; TRBD2 agrees at 7 bases. The V and J ends lost 8 bases and 2 bases, in that order; junction bases with no gene match: 9. This CDR3 is 14 amino acids long. Germline V CDR1 and CDR2: SNHLY, FYNNEI. DNA of the CDR3: TGTGCCAGCGGCCCCCCGGCGGGAGCCTACGAGCAGTACTTC. Translated: CASGPPAGAYEQYF.

This clonotype was counted only a few times. The DNA for the CDR3 is TGCGCCAGCAGCTTGGGTTGGCAGGGGCCTGGCTACACCTTC. Translated: CASSLGWQGPGYTF. The chain joins TRBV5-1 to TRBJ1-2, with D tentatively TRBD1 (6 bases). CDR3 size: 14 residues. The germline V and J ends were trimmed by 0 bases and 7 bases, with 13 bases remaining between them. CDR1 is SGHRS, CDR2 YFSETQ, per germline.

This clonotype appeared a few times. This chain joins TRBV20-1 and TRBJ2-1; 12 nucleotides line up with TRBD1. The CDR3 is 17 amino acids. Germline assignment: CDR1 DFQATT and CDR2 SNEGSKA (reference sequence). V gave up 6 bases and J gave up 14 bases; unmatched junction bases: 23. This CDR3 reads CSAGDPLTGTGGVGEFF. The CDR3 nucleotides are TGCAGTGCCGGCGACCCTCTAACCGGGACAGGGGGCGTTGGGGAGTTCTTC.

This clonotype was seen a few times. The chain couples TRBV11-2 to TRBJ2-7; D call uncertain. Germline V gene data show CDR1 as SGHAT and CDR2 as FQNNGV. There are 14 residues in the CDR3. V was cut by 7 bases and J by 2 bases, with 15 bases left in between. The CDR3 nucleotides are TGTGCCAGCACCCCCCCGCGACCTCCCTACGAGCAGTACTTC. Its translation is CASTPPRPPYEQYF.